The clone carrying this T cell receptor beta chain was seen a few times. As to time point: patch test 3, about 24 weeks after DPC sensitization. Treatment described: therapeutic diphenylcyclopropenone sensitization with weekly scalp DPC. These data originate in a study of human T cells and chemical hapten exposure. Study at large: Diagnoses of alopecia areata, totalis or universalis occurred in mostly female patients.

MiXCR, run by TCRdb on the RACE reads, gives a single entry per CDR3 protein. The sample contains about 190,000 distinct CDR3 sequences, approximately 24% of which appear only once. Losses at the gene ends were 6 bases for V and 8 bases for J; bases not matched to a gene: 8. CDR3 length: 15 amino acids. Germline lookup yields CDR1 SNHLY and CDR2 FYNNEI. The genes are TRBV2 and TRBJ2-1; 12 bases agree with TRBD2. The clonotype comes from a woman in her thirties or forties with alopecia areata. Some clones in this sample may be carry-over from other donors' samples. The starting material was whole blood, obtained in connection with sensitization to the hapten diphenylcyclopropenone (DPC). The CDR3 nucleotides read TGTGCCAGCAGGGAGACTAGCGGGAGTTTGTATGAGCAGTTCTTC. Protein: CASRETSGSLYEQFF.